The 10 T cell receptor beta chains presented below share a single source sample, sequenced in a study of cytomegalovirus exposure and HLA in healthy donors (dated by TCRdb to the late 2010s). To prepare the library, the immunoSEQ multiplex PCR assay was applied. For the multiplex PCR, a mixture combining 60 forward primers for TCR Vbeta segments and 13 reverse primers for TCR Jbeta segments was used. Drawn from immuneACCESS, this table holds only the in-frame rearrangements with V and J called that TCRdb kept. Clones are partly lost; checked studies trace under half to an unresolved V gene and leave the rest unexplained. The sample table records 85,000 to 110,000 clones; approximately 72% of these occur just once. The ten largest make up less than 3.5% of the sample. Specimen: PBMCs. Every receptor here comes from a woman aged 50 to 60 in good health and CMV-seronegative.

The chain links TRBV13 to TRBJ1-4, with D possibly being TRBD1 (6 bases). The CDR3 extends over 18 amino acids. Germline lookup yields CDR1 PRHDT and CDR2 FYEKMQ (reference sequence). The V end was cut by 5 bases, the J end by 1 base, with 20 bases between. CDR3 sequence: CASSLALRGRGTNEKLFF. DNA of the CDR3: TGTGCCAGCAGCCTCGCGCTCAGGGGTAGGGGAACTAATGAAAAACTGTTTTTT.

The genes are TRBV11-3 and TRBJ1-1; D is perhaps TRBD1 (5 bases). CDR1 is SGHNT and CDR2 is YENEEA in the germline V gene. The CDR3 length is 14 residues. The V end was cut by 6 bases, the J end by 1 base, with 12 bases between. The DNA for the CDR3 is TGTGCCAGCAGTTCCTTACAGGAGAACACTGAAGCTTTCTTT. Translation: CASSSLQENTEAFF.

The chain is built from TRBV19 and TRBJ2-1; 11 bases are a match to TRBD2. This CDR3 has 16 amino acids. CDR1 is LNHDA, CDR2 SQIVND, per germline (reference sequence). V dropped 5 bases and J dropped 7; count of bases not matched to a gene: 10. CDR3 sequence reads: CASSLGTSGYLNEQFF. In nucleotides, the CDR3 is TGTGCCAGTAGTCTCGGGACTAGCGGATACCTTAATGAGCAGTTCTTC.

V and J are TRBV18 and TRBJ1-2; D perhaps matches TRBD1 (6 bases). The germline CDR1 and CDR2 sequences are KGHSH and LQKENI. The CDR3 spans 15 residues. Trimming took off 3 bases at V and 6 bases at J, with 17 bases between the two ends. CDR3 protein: CASSPLGNREDGYTF. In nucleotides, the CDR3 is TGTGCCAGCTCACCTTTAGGAAACAGGGAAGATGGCTACACCTTC.

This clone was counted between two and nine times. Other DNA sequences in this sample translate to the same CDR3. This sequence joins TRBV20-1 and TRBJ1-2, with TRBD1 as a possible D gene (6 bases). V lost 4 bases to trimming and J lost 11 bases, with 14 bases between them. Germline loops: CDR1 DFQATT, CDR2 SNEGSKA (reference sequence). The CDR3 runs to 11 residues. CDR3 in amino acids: CSATEGGGYTF. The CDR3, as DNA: TGCAGTGCTACTGAGGGAGGGGGGTACACCTTC.

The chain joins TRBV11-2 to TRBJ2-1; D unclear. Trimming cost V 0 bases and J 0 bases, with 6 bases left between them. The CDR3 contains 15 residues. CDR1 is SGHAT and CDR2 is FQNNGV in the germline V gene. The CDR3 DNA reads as TGTGCCAGCAGCTTAGAATGGAGCTCCTACAATGAGCAGTTCTTC. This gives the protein CASSLEWSSYNEQFF. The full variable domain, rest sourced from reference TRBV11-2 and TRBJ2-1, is EAGVAQSPRYKIIEKRQSVAFWCNPISGHATLYWYQQILGQGPKLLIQFQNNGVVDDSQLPKDRFSAERLKGVDSTLKIQPAKLEDSAVYLCASSLEWSSYNEQFFGPGTRLTVL.

The CDR3 DNA follows: TGTGCCAGCAGCCTATACCATTCGGAGCGTTCACCCGATACGCAGTATTTT. Translation: CASSLYHSERSPDTQYF. The V gene is TRBV7-3, the J gene TRBJ2-3; D gene uncertain. The CDR3 spans 17 residues. V dropped 5 bases and J dropped 6 bases, with 24 bases sitting between them. The V gene's germline CDR1 is SGHTA and CDR2 FQGTGA. The whole variable domain, filled in from reference TRBV7-3 and TRBJ2-3, reads GAGVSQTPSNKVTEKGKYVELRCDPISGHTALYWYRQSLGQGPEFLIYFQGTGAADDSGLPNDRFFAVRPEGSVSTLKIQRTERGDSAVYLCASSLYHSERSPDTQYFGPGTRLTVL.

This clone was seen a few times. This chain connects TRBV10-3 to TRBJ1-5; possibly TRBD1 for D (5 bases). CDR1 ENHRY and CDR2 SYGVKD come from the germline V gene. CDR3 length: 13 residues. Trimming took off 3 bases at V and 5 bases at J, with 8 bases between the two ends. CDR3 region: CAISDREDQPQHF. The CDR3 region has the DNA TGTGCCATCAGTGACAGGGAGGATCAGCCCCAGCATTTT.

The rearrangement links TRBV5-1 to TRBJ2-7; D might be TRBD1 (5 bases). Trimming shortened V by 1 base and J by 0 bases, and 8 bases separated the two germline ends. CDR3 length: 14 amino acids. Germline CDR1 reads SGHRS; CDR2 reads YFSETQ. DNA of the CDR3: TGCGCCAGCAGCTTGTCTGGACACTCCTACGAGCAGTACTTC. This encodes CASSLSGHSYEQYF.

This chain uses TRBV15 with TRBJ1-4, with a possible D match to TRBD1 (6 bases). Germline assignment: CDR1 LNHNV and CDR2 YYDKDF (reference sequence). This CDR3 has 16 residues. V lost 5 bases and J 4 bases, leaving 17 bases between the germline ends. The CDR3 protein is CATSRRLGHINEKLFF. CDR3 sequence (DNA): TGTGCCACCAGCCGTAGACTGGGACACATTAATGAAAAACTGTTTTTT.